This T cell receptor (beta chain) was sequenced during a study of early T cells in non-severe SARS-CoV-2 infection (dated by TCRdb to the early 2020s). A note on the overall study: TCR sequencing used bulk RNA from unsorted whole blood, so alpha and beta chains could not be paired.

This clonotype is medium-sized (0.01 to 0.1%) in its sample. The clone's antigen remains unknown. No base quality information exists; no much larger clone differs at one position. Summary of the overall study and its limitations: VDJdb matching was skewed toward anti-spike CD8 responses and likely underestimated virus-specific expansions by missing private and CD4 specificities.

Receptor libraries were prepared by 5' RACE. Sequencing instrument: NextSeq 500. Unique molecular identifiers were attached to individual cDNA molecules in the TCR library protocol so that sequencing error and PCR bias could be corrected. Sequencing covered both TCR alpha and beta chains, and within each sample the abundances of alpha and beta sequences were tightly co-correlated. The authors' pipeline ran thus. Decombinator V4 was used to annotate TCR sequences for V gene, J gene and CDR3. Expanded TCRs were defined as changing significantly between any two time points under a Poisson model with p below 0.0001. Abundances of TCRs were expressed as counts per million after normalisation to the total number of TCRs sequenced in each sample. A search of VDJdb, accessed on 1 November 2021, was run for TCRs annotated to CMV, EBV and SARS-CoV-2, with TCRs annotated for multiple antigens excluded. TCRdb reran the public reads through fastp at Q25 and MiXCR, keeping productive beta chains. Identical CDR3 proteins give one entry, which carries the most common genes and DNA. These V and J calls rely on TCRdb rather than the paper's analysis. The sample table holds 90,000 to 120,000 distinct CDR3 sequences, of which roughly 10% were seen once. The ten largest clonotypes hold about 8.1% of the sample.

Set within a cohort of healthcare workers in London, UK, this nested case-control study involved weekly PCR testing of nasopharyngeal swabs along with blood sampling. Healthcare workers were enrolled in the week of the UK lockdown, from 23 to 31 March 2020, and were followed every week for up to roughly 16 weeks. The clonotype originates from an adult who was a healthcare worker with PCR-confirmed SARS-CoV-2 infection or an uninfected control (not recorded which). The sample was whole blood.

The CDR3 corresponds to CASRRQGGGNQPQHF. The DNA sequence follows: TGTGCCAGTAGGCGCCAGGGAGGTGGCAATCAGCCCCAGCATTTT. The rearranged chain carries TRBV19 and TRBJ1-5, and perhaps TRBD1 as D gene, on 5 matching bases. Its CDR3 holds 15 amino acids, cysteine through phenylalanine. Only the CDR3 part of the read is kept: 45 bases, read in frame from the first base. CDR1 and CDR2, per the germline V gene (reference sequence), are LNHDA and SQIVND. V loses 6 bases of germline sequence and J loses 2 bases, and the interval between the two ends is 14 bases. The full variable domain, completed from the reference TRBV19 and TRBJ1-5 proteins outside the CDR3, reads DGGITQSPKYLFRKEGQNVTLSCEQNLNHDAMYWYRQDPGQGLRLIYYSQIVNDFQKGDIAEGYSVSREKKESFPLTVTSAQKNPTAFYLCASRRQGGGNQPQHFGDGTRLSIL.